This entry lists 21 T cell receptor beta chains sequenced from one sample in a study of shared clonotypes between healthy human individuals. Profiling relied on immunoSEQ multiplex PCR, and the TCRdb table lists in-frame clones only, not all of them. The profile shows some 2,400,000 clones, 90% to 96% of them singletons. The sequencing sample was made of naive CD4+ T cells sorted from blood. Described subset: CD45RA+ positively selected. The receptors derive from a man aged 18 to 30 in good health.

This chain links TRBV4-1 with TRBJ1-5; no definite D call. The CDR3 has 14 residues. The V end lost 1 base, the J end lost 3 bases, and 7 bases lay between the germline ends. Looked up from germline, CDR1 is MGHRA and CDR2 is YSYEKL. The DNA for the CDR3 is TGCGCCAGCAGCCAAGGAGTAGACAATCAGCCCCAGCATTTT. Encoded protein: CASSQGVDNQPQHF.

V usage is TRBV28 and J usage is TRBJ2-3; D not certain. The CDR3 is made up of 14 amino acids. Germline CDR1 reads MDHEN; CDR2 reads SYDVKM. The ends were cut back, 4 bases at V and 1 base at J, with 9 bases in the middle. This CDR3 is CASSSQGRTDTQYF. The CDR3 DNA reads TGTGCCAGCAGTTCCCAAGGACGCACAGATACGCAGTATTTT. The variable domain in full, with the rest retrieved from reference TRBV28 and TRBJ2-3, is DVKVTQSSRYLVKRTGEKVFLECVQDMDHENMFWYRQDPGLGLRLIYFSYDVKMKEKGDIPEGYSVSREKKERFSLILESASTNQTSMYLCASSSQGRTDTQYFGPGTRLTVL.

The chain combines TRBV4-3 with TRBJ2-2; the match to TRBD1 covers 10 bases. This CDR3 has 15 amino acids. Trimming took 6 bases from V and 2 from J; bases not matched to a gene: 3. In germline, CDR1 is LGHNA, CDR2 YSLEER. The CDR3 reads CASSWDRGNTGELFF. Written as DNA, the CDR3 is TGCGCCAGCAGTTGGGACAGGGGTAACACCGGGGAGCTGTTTTTT.

The chain uses TRBV18 and TRBJ2-5, with D perhaps TRBD2 (5 bases). The V end lost 6 bases, the J end lost 2 bases, and 16 bases lay between the germline ends. The CDR3 length is 15 residues. Per germline, CDR1 KGHSH and CDR2 LQKENI. The CDR3 here is CASSEGAVSQETQYF. DNA of the CDR3: TGTGCCAGCTCGGAAGGAGCGGTGAGTCAAGAGACCCAGTACTTC.

DNA of the CDR3: TGTGCCAGCAGAACGACAGGGGAAATCTATGGCTACACCTTC. This codes for CASRTTGEIYGYTF. The rearrangement links TRBV2 to TRBJ1-2; 8 nucleotides match TRBD1. The CDR3 covers 14 residues. Germline-derived CDR1 and CDR2 are SNHLY and FYNNEI. V lost 6 bases and J lost 4; bases outside the gene matches: 7. The entire variable domain, with the rest obtained from reference TRBV2 and TRBJ1-2, is as follows: EPEVTQTPSHQVTQMGQEVILRCVPISNHLYFYWYRQILGQKVEFLVSFYNNEISEKSEIFDDQFSVERPDGSNFTLKIRSTKLEDSAMYFCASRTTGEIYGYTFGSGTRLTVV.

J is TRBJ1-3 and V is TRBV30; D not resolved. CDR1 GTSNPN and CDR2 SVGIG come from the germline V gene (reference sequence). Trimming left V 3 bases short and J 0 bases short, with 12 bases between. The CDR3 sequence is 15 residues long. CDR3 loop: CAWSSDGYSGNTIYF. CDR3 nucleotides: TGTGCCTGGAGCTCGGACGGATACTCTGGAAACACCATATATTTT.

In its sample, this clone was seen once. CDR3 region: CASSAPGQNYGYTF. CDR3 DNA sequence: TGTGCCAGCAGTGCCCCGGGACAGAACTATGGCTACACCTTC. The rearrangement links TRBV25-1 to TRBJ1-2; 7 bases are shared with TRBD1. Germline V gives CDR1 MGHDK, CDR2 SYGVNS. Unmatched junction bases numbered 4, after V lost 4 bases and J lost 2 bases. The CDR3 runs to 14 residues.

Worth noting for this clone: The sample contains more than one DNA sequence encoding this CDR3. This chain joins TRBV6-5 and TRBJ1-2; perhaps TRBD1 as D (5 bases). The CDR3 runs 13 residues. The V gene's germline CDR1 is MNHEY and CDR2 SVGAGI. Trimming cost V 5 bases and J 2 bases, with 9 bases left between them. As DNA, the CDR3 is TGTGCCAGCAGTCGGGACGGGAACTATGGCTACACCTTC. This sequence encodes CASSRDGNYGYTF.

The chain joins TRBV4-1 to TRBJ2-7; 7 bases align to TRBD1. The germline CDR1 and CDR2 sequences are MGHRA and YSYEKL. V shed 1 base, J shed 3 bases, and the junction held 9 bases outside the gene matches. The CDR3 sequence is 16 residues long. The DNA of the CDR3 is TGCGCCAGCAGCCAAGGGGTTCTGACAGGGAACTACGAGCAGTACTTC. Translation gives CASSQGVLTGNYEQYF.

V gene TRBV6-5 combines with J gene TRBJ1-2, with 10 bases lining up with TRBD1. There are 13 residues in the CDR3. With 5 bases clipped from V and 8 bases from J, the junction kept 5 bases outside the gene matches. Germline CDR1 and CDR2: MNHEY and SVGAGI. This CDR3 is CASSKGTGEGYTF. The CDR3 DNA follows: TGTGCCAGCAGTAAAGGGACAGGGGAAGGCTACACCTTC.

V usage is TRBV7-2 and J usage is TRBJ2-5, with TRBD2 as a possible D gene (5 bases). Trimming pared 3 bases from V and 5 bases from J, leaving 19 bases between. The CDR3 totals 16 residues. The V gene's germline CDR1 is SGHTA and CDR2 FQGNSA. The CDR3 nucleotides are TGTGCCAGCAGCTTCCCCGAGGGATTCGACCTTGAGACCCAGTACTTC. The encoded protein is CASSFPEGFDLETQYF.

This chain joins TRBV7-3 and TRBJ2-1, with TRBD2 identical over 9 bases. Trimming removed 3 bases from V and 0 bases from J; junction bases left unmatched: 6. The CDR3 covers 17 residues. The germline CDR1 and CDR2 sequences are SGHTA and FQGTGA. The DNA of the CDR3 is TGTGCCAGCAGCTTCAGCGGGGGGACTACCTCCTACAATGAGCAGTTCTTC. This gives the protein CASSFSGGTTSYNEQFF.

This clone came up once. This chain joins TRBV5-1 and TRBJ2-7; perhaps TRBD1 as D (5 bases). V lost 7 bases, J lost 9 bases, and 20 bases lay in between. This CDR3 contains 13 residues. Per the germline V gene, CDR1 is SGHRS and CDR2 is YFSETQ. The CDR3 nucleotides are TGCGCCAGCCGTTTGGGGATAGGGGAAGGGCAGTACTTC. It yields the protein CASRLGIGEGQYF.

The chain joins TRBV7-2 to TRBJ1-1; no reliable D call. The CDR3 has 13 amino acids. The germline V gene has CDR1 SGHTA and CDR2 FQGNSA. V lost 4 bases and J 0 bases, leaving 6 bases between the germline ends. In nucleotides, the CDR3 is TGTGCCAGCAGCTCTGCTATGAACACTGAAGCTTTCTTT. Translation: CASSSAMNTEAFF.

The genes are TRBV6-6 and TRBJ2-1; 9 bases line up with TRBD2. J lost 4 bases, V lost 0 bases, and 1 base had no gene match. This CDR3 region has 15 residues. In germline, CDR1 is MNHNY, CDR2 SVGAGI (reference sequence). The chain's CDR3 is CASSYSSGGYNEQFF. In nucleotides, the CDR3 is TGTGCCAGCAGTTACTCTAGCGGGGGTTACAATGAGCAGTTCTTC.

The chain joins TRBV6-5 to TRBJ2-3; D gene unclear. Trimming shortened V by 8 bases and J by 0 bases, and 6 bases separated the two germline ends. Germline assignment: CDR1 MNHEY and CDR2 SVGAGI. The CDR3 is 12 amino acids. The CDR3, as DNA: TGTGCCAGCCATACTAGCACAGATACGCAGTATTTT. It yields the protein CASHTSTDTQYF.

This chain uses TRBV5-1 with TRBJ2-3; 9 positions agree with TRBD2. Germline lookup yields CDR1 SGHRS and CDR2 YFSETQ. V gave up 0 bases and J gave up 5 bases; unmatched junction bases: 7. The CDR3 totals 16 residues. The CDR3 reads CASSLAAGGGLDTQYF. CDR3 nucleotides: TGCGCCAGCAGCTTGGCCGCGGGAGGGGGCCTAGATACGCAGTATTTT.

The CDR3 loop reads CSVFDRSDTQYF. DNA for the CDR3: TGCAGCGTTTTTGACAGATCAGATACGCAGTATTTT. This chain connects TRBV29-1 to TRBJ2-3, with a weak D call TRBD1 (5 bases). Trimming pared 5 bases from V and 4 bases from J, leaving 10 bases between. The CDR3 totals 12 residues. The germline gives CDR1 SQVTM, CDR2 ANQGSEA.

This clone was counted once. The chain recombines TRBV27 with TRBJ2-6, with 7 nucleotides matching TRBD2. The V segment lost 0 bases and the J segment 0 bases; nucleotides outside the gene matches: 8. The V gene's germline CDR1 is MNHEY and CDR2 SMNVEV (reference sequence). CDR3 size: 19 residues. The CDR3 DNA reads TGTGCCAGCAGTTTATCGGGAGGGTATAGGGGCTCTGGGGCCAACGTCCTGACTTTC. It translates to CASSLSGGYRGSGANVLTF.

This clone was counted a single time. The V call is TRBV5-6, the J call TRBJ2-3; D remains ambiguous. The germline gives CDR1 SGHDT, CDR2 YYEEEE. The CDR3 consists of 13 residues. Trimming shortened V by 6 bases and J by 2 bases, and 10 bases separated the two germline ends. This CDR3 is CASTPGFTDTQYF. DNA of the CDR3: TGTGCCAGCACCCCCGGGTTCACAGATACGCAGTATTTT.

The CDR3: CSVEESRFRDSHLETQYF. In nucleotides, the CDR3 is TGCAGCGTTGAAGAAAGTCGGTTTAGGGACTCCCATTTGGAGACCCAGTACTTC. The chain combines TRBV29-1 with TRBJ2-5; D might be TRBD2 (6 bases). This CDR3 comprises 18 residues. Trimming removed 0 bases from V and 5 bases from J, with 25 bases in between. The germline V gene has CDR1 SQVTM and CDR2 ANQGSEA.